This T cell receptor beta chain derives from a study of response to subunit inactivated influenza vaccine. MiXCR, applied by TCRdb to the RT-PCR reads, yields one record per CDR3 protein. The table has hundreds of thousands of distinct CDR3 sequences, roughly 15% seen once; the top ten hold roughly 7.6%. General study points: It was suggested by the authors that few new T cells are recruited by each seasonal influenza vaccination.

CDR1 and CDR2 (germline): SGHRS, YFSETQ. With 0 bases clipped from V and 2 bases from J, the junction kept 4 bases outside the gene matches. The CDR3 runs 16 residues. This clonotype was found a few times. The antigen remains unidentified. The receptor was derived from a man aged 50-59 years who received an inactivated influenza vaccine. Sequences were derived from PBMCs from blood, sampled around 15 days before vaccination. The genes are TRBV5-1 and TRBJ2-1, with 8 bases matching TRBD2. As DNA, the CDR3 is TGCGCCAGCAGCTTGGAGCCAGCGGGGGCCTACAATGAGCAGTTCTTC. Translating it yields CASSLEPAGAYNEQFF. Using reference TRBV5-1 and TRBJ2-1 for the parts outside the CDR3, the full variable domain is KAGVTQTPRYLIKTRGQQVTLSCSPISGHRSVSWYQQTPGQGLQFLFEYFSETQRNKGNFPGRFSGRQFSNSRSEMNVSTLELGDSALYLCASSLEPAGAYNEQFFGPGTRLTVL.